This T cell receptor (beta chain) was captured in a study of shared T cell receptors in the human thymus. The CDR3 loop spans 15 amino acids. Clones were read by immunoSEQ multiplex PCR, and TCRdb kept only the in-frame ones, dropping some. The sample yields more than 300,000 clones, about 95% seen once. This TCR derives from a human donor. This chain uses TRBV21-1 with TRBJ1-5. TRBV21-1 is shown as a pseudogene. The specimen sequenced was thymocytes. Written as DNA, the CDR3 is TGTGCCAGCAGGTCCCCGGAAGGCTGGTATCAGCCCCAGCATTTT. Translating gives CASRSPEGWYQPQHF.